The T cell receptor beta chain under discussion was sequenced for a study of molecular identifiers for immune sequencing clone quantification. The bulk TCR libraries were made with methods described before and with listed TCR primers. TCRdb re-analysed the PCR reads in MiXCR, keeping a single row per CDR3 protein. The repertoire includes about 500,000 distinct CDR3 sequences, about 25% of them detected once, and just over 0.75% sits in the top ten. This CDR3 spans 15 amino acids. Germline V CDR1 and CDR2: SGHRS, YFSETQ. About this clonotype itself: Given a much more abundant clone one base away, this may be a read error.

The sequencing sample was made of naive CD8+ T cells from blood, with Jurkat cell RNA spiked in. Subset noted: FACS-sorted CD8+CD4-CCR7+CD45RA+ naive T cells. This TCR was recovered from a human donor in good health. Some libraries in this study had Jurkat cell RNA spiked in. V usage is TRBV5-1 and J usage is TRBJ2-1; D might be TRBD1 or TRBD2, each matching 6 bases. DNA for the CDR3: TGCGCCAGCAGCTTGGACGGGGGCCGCTACAATGGGCAGTTCTTC. Translation gives CASSLDGGRYNGQFF. Drawing the rest from reference TRBV5-1 and TRBJ2-1, the complete variable domain is KAGVTQTPRYLIKTRGQQVTLSCSPISGHRSVSWYQQTPGQGLQFLFEYFSETQRNKGNFPGRFSGRQFSNSRSEMNVSTLELGDSALYLCASSLDGGRYNGQFFGPGTRLTVL.